These 15 T cell receptor beta chains came from one sample sequenced in a study of cytomegalovirus exposure and HLA in healthy donors. Primers: 60 Vbeta forward and 13 Jbeta reverse. This table comes from immunoSEQ multiplex PCR, and its TCRdb copy is limited to in-frame clones, with some not included. The sample holds about 130,000 clones, roughly 79% seen once. Input material: PBMCs. These receptor sequences come from a woman in her 50s in good health and CMV-seronegative.

This clone was seen a few times. This rearrangement joins TRBV4-2 to TRBJ1-5; D is ambiguous. Trimming left V 3 bases short and J 5 bases short, with 8 bases between. Germline V gene data show CDR1 as LGHNA and CDR2 as YNFKEQ. This CDR3 contains 13 residues. CDR3 DNA sequence: TGTGCCAGCAGCCATTCTTTTGATCAGCCCCAGCATTTT. Its protein product is CASSHSFDQPQHF.

This sequence joins TRBV7-2 and TRBJ1-4, with TRBD1 identical over 8 bases. V dropped 3 bases and J dropped 8; count of bases not matched to a gene: 11. Germline assignment: CDR1 SGHTA and CDR2 FQGNSA. This CDR3 has 16 amino acids. The CDR3 loop is CASSLGNRGVGEKLFF. The DNA for the CDR3 is TGTGCCAGCAGCTTGGGAAACAGGGGGGTTGGGGAAAAACTGTTTTTT. Full variable domain (remainder filled in from reference TRBV7-2 and TRBJ1-4): GAGVSQSPSNKVTEKGKDVELRCDPISGHTALYWYRQSLGQGLEFLIYFQGNSAPDKSGLPSDRFSAERTGGSVSTLTIQRTQQEDSAVYLCASSLGNRGVGEKLFFGSGTQLSVL.

V and J are TRBV6-5 and TRBJ2-7, with TRBD2 as a possible D gene (5 bases). Germline-derived CDR1 and CDR2 are MNHEY and SVGAGI. V gave up 5 bases and J gave up 6 bases, with 8 bases separating them. The CDR3 extends over 11 amino acids. CDR3: CASSLSGEQYF. CDR3 sequence (DNA): TGTGCCAGCAGTCTAAGCGGCGAGCAGTACTTC.

This clone was observed a handful of times. V and J are TRBV6-5 and TRBJ1-1; D gene ambiguous. Germline CDR1 reads MNHEY; CDR2 reads SVGAGI. This CDR3 spans 15 amino acids. Trimming removed 3 bases at V and 4 bases at J, with 15 bases between. CDR3 amino acids: CASSYSVESTTEAFF. The CDR3 coding sequence is TGTGCCAGCAGTTATAGTGTGGAGAGTACCACTGAAGCTTTCTTT.

The V call is TRBV10-3, the J call TRBJ2-2; 10 bases line up with TRBD2. Per germline, CDR1 ENHRY and CDR2 SYGVKD. The CDR3 extends over 17 amino acids. Trimming removed 1 base from V and 6 bases from J; junction bases left unmatched: 8. The CDR3 coding sequence is TGTGCCATCAGTGAGTTTCTAGCGGGAGATCCCGCCGGGGAGCTGTTTTTT. It specifies CAISEFLAGDPAGELFF.

The rearrangement links TRBV6-5 to TRBJ2-2; TRBD2 might be the D (5 bases). The germline gives CDR1 MNHEY, CDR2 SVGAGI. V was cut by 0 bases and J by 4 bases, with 12 bases left in between. The CDR3 length is 16 residues. The CDR3 is CASSYSRREGTGELFF. The CDR3 bases are TGTGCCAGCAGTTACTCGAGACGGGAAGGCACCGGGGAGCTGTTTTTT.

This chain uses TRBV5-6 with TRBJ2-3; TRBD2 is a possible D gene (6 bases). Germline V gene data show CDR1 as SGHDT and CDR2 as YYEEEE. This CDR3 has 15 residues. With 4 bases removed from V and 2 bases from J, the gap between germline ends came to 14 bases. The CDR3 sequence is CASSPELASTDTQYF. CDR3 in DNA: TGTGCCAGCAGCCCTGAACTAGCATCCACAGATACGCAGTATTTT. The variable domain in full, completed from reference TRBV5-6 and TRBJ2-3, reads DAGVTQSPTHLIKTRGQQVTLRCSPKSGHDTVSWYQQALGQGPQFIFQYYEEEERQRGNFPDRFSGHQFPNYSSELNVNALLLGDSALYLCASSPELASTDTQYFGPGTRLTVL.

The table lists this clone with a count of one. This sequence joins TRBV4-3 and TRBJ2-7, with D possibly being TRBD1 (5 bases). Trimming shortened V by 0 bases and J by 2 bases, and 5 bases separated the two germline ends. Germline V lookup: CDR1 LGHNA, CDR2 YSLEER. The CDR3 is made up of 13 amino acids. The CDR3 DNA is TGCGCCAGCAGCCAAGACAGGGCCTACGAGCAGTACTTC. As protein: CASSQDRAYEQYF.

DNA of the CDR3: TGTGCCAGCAGGCCCCCTTTCACGCAGGGCACTGAAGCTTTCTTT. Protein product: CASRPPFTQGTEAFF. This chain uses TRBV27 with TRBJ1-1; tentative D call: TRBD1 (5 bases). This CDR3 comprises 15 residues. CDR1 is MNHEY and CDR2 is SMNVEV in the germline V gene (reference sequence). Trimming took 6 bases from V and 4 from J, leaving 18 bases between them.

The chain employs TRBV2 and TRBJ2-7; 7 bases map to TRBD1. The germline V gene encodes CDR1 SNHLY and CDR2 FYNNEI. The CDR3 is 13 amino acids. V was clipped by 10 bases and J by 3 bases; unmatched bases: 9. The CDR3 loop is CAISRPGGYEQYF. The CDR3 coding sequence is TGTGCCATCTCCCGACCAGGGGGCTACGAGCAGTACTTC.

The genes are TRBV2 and TRBJ2-1; a possible D gene is TRBD2 (7 bases). Germline V CDR1 and CDR2: SNHLY, FYNNEI. V lost 1 base, J lost 9 bases, and 19 bases lay in between. The CDR3 totals 16 residues. The CDR3 loop is CASSEEGGTWVIEQFF. The CDR3 nucleotides are TGTGCCAGCAGTGAAGAGGGGGGGACCTGGGTAATTGAGCAGTTCTTC.

This sequence joins TRBV18 and TRBJ1-5; a possible D gene is TRBD1 (5 bases). CDR3 size: 16 residues. Germline CDR1 reads KGHSH; CDR2 reads LQKENI. The V gene lost 3 bases and the J gene lost 3 bases, with 15 bases spanning the gap. DNA of the CDR3: TGTGCCAGCTCACCCCCACAAAGGGGCCCCAATCAGCCCCAGCATTTT. Amino acids: CASSPPQRGPNQPQHF. Full variable domain (remainder filled in from reference TRBV18 and TRBJ1-5): NAGVMQNPRHLVRRRGQEARLRCSPMKGHSHVYWYRQLPEEGLKFMVYLQKENIIDESGMPKERFSAEFPKEGPSILRIQQVVRGDSAAYFCASSPPQRGPNQPQHFGDGTRLSIL.

The rearrangement joins TRBV5-1 to TRBJ2-3; a possible D gene is TRBD2 (6 bases). V lost 3 bases and J lost 2, with 16 bases in between. The length of the CDR3 is 16 residues. Germline V gene lookup returns CDR1 SGHRS and CDR2 YFSETQ. In nucleotides, the CDR3 is TGCGCCAGCAGCTCCTATGAGCCGGGACTCACAGATACGCAGTATTTT. Its protein product is CASSSYEPGLTDTQYF.

The chain recombines TRBV10-3 with TRBJ2-7; 7 bases are shared with TRBD2. Germline CDR1 and CDR2: ENHRY and SYGVKD. CDR3 size: 14 residues. Trimming cost V 7 bases and J 0 bases; bases outside gene matches: 6. The CDR3 region has the DNA TGTGCCATCACTATGACTAGCAGCTCCTACGAGCAGTACTTC. Protein sequence: CAITMTSSSYEQYF.

As concerns this clone: Germline is not matched at one junction end, which may reflect a read error. V is TRBV5-1 and J is TRBJ1-2; 8 bases are shared with TRBD1. The germline V gene has CDR1 SGHRS and CDR2 YFSETQ. The CDR3 is made up of 12 amino acids. This CDR3 reads CASSADRDSYPF. For the CDR3, the DNA is TGCGCCAGCAGCGCGGACAGGGATAGCTACCCCTTC.